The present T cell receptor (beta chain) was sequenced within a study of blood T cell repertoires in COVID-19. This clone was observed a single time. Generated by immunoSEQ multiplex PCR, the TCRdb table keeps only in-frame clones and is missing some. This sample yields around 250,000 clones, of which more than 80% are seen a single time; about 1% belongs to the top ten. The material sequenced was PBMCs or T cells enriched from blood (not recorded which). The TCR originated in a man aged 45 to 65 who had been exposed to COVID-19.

CDR3 nucleotides: TGTGCCAGCAAAACTACAGGGGACCACGAGCAGTACTTC. Its protein is CASKTTGDHEQYF. The chain has TRBV2 and TRBJ2-7, with 7 bases aligning to TRBD1. The V gene end was trimmed by 7 bases and the J gene end by 5 bases; junction bases not matched to a gene: 8. CDR3 size: 13 residues. From germline, CDR1 is SNHLY and CDR2 FYNNEI. Complete variable domain (other parts from reference TRBV2 and TRBJ2-7): EPEVTQTPSHQVTQMGQEVILRCVPISNHLYFYWYRQILGQKVEFLVSFYNNEISEKSEIFDDQFSVERPDGSNFTLKIRSTKLEDSAMYFCASKTTGDHEQYFGPGTRLTVT.